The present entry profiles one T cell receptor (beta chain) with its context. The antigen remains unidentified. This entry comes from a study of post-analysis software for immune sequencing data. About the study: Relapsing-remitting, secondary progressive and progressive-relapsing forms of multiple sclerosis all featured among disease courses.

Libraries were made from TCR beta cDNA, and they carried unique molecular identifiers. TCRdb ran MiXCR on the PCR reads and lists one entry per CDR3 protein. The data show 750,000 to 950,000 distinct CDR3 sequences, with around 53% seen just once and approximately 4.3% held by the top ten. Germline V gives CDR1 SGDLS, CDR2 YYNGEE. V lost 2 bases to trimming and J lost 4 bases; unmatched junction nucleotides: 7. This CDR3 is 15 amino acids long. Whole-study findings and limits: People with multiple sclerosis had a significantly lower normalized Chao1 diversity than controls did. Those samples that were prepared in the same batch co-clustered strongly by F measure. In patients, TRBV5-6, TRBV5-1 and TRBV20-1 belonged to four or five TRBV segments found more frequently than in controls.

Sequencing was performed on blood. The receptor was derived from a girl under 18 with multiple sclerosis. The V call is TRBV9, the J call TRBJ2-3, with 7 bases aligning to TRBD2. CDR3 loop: CASSVSGTIPDTQYF. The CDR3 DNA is TGTGCCAGCAGCGTCTCAGGGACTATCCCAGATACGCAGTATTTT.